A single T cell receptor beta chain is shown here with its context. What it binds is unknown. This sample was taken from a study of OX40 agonist ivuxolimab in advanced cancers. The study, taken as a whole, reports: Specificity for antigen went undetermined in the expanded peripheral T cells.

Assay: immunoSEQ multiplex PCR; the TCRdb copy retains only in-frame clones and omits some. The sample contains some 30,000 clones, just under 90% of which appear only once. The germline V gene encodes CDR1 MGHRA and CDR2 YSYEKL. Trimming shortened V by 1 base and J by 6 bases, and 8 bases separated the two germline ends. This CDR3 has 13 amino acids. Peripheral blood came from all dose cohorts at three timepoints. The rearrangement uses TRBV4-1 and TRBJ2-3, with D uncertain. This TCR was recovered from an adult with an advanced solid tumor such as melanoma, head and neck, liver or kidney cancer. Sequencing used CD4+ or CD8+ T cells sorted from blood, obtained in a trial of the OX40 agonist ivuxolimab. The CDR3 region is CASSQGVGDTQYF. Written as DNA, the CDR3 is TGCGCCAGCAGCCAAGGGGTAGGGGATACGCAGTATTTT.